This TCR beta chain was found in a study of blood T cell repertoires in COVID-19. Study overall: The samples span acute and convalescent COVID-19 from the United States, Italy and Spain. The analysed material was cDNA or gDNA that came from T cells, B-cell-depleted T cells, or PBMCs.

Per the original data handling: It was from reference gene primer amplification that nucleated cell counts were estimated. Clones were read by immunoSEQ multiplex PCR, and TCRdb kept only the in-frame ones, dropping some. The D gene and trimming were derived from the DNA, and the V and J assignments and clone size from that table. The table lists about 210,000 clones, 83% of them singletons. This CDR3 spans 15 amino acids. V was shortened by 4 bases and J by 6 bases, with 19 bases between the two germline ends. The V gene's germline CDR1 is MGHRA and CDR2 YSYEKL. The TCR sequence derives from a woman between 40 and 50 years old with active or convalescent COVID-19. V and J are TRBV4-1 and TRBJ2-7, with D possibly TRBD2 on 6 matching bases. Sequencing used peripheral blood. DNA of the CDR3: TGCGCCAGCAGCCCTGTAAGTAGCGGAATCGGCGAGCAGTACTTC. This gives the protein CASSPVSSGIGEQYF.